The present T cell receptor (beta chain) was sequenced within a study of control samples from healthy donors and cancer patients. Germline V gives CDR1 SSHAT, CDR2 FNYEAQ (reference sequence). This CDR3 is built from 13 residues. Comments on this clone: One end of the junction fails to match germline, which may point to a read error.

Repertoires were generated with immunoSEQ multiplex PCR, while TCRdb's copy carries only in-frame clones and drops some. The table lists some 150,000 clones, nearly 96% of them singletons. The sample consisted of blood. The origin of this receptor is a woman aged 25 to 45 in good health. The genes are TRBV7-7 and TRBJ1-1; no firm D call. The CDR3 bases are TGTGCTAGCAGCTTAGATTTGAACACTGAAGCTTTCTTT. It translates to CASSLDLNTEAFF.